One sample yielded the 22 T cell receptor beta chains listed below, sequenced in a study of T cell changes during pregnancy in multiple sclerosis. TCRdb's copy holds only in-frame clones and misses some; the assay was immunoSEQ multiplex PCR. The sample lists tens of thousands of clones, around 92% occurring once. The sequenced sample was CD4+ T cells from peripheral blood mononuclear cells, obtained after pregnancy. These receptors were taken from a female donor with multiple sclerosis, enrolled in a pregnancy study.

The chain links TRBV28 to TRBJ2-5; TRBD2 matches at 9 bases. V was clipped by 3 bases and J by 2 bases; unmatched bases: 4. The germline gives CDR1 MDHEN, CDR2 SYDVKM. This CDR3 comprises 15 residues. The CDR3 loop is CASSLASGGQETQYF. DNA of the CDR3: TGTGCCAGCAGTTTGGCGAGCGGGGGGCAAGAGACCCAGTACTTC. Full variable domain (remainder filled in from reference TRBV28 and TRBJ2-5): DVKVTQSSRYLVKRTGEKVFLECVQDMDHENMFWYRQDPGLGLRLIYFSYDVKMKEKGDIPEGYSVSREKKERFSLILESASTNQTSMYLCASSLASGGQETQYFGPGTRLLVL.

This rearrangement joins TRBV19 to TRBJ1-5; TRBD1 is a possible D gene (6 bases). The germline V gene encodes CDR1 LNHDA and CDR2 SQIVND (reference sequence). CDR3 length equals 15 residues. V was trimmed by 6 bases and J by 6 bases, leaving 18 bases between them. The CDR3 sequence: CASSDGGLAAQPQHF. CDR3 sequence (DNA): TGTGCCAGTAGCGACGGGGGGCTAGCTGCTCAGCCCCAGCATTTT.

The chain carries TRBV7-3 and TRBJ1-2; D unclear. V lost 5 bases, J lost 7 bases, and 11 bases lay in between. The CDR3 runs to 12 residues. Per germline, CDR1 SGHTA and CDR2 FQGTGA. In DNA, the CDR3 is TGTGCCAGCAGCGCCCGGGTACGTGGCTACACCTTC. It yields the protein CASSARVRGYTF.

The rearrangement links TRBV5-5 to TRBJ1-2, with TRBD1 identical over 8 bases. The trim removed 4 bases at V and 4 bases at J, leaving 12 bases unmatched. Germline CDR1 is SGHKS and CDR2 is YYEKEE (reference sequence). CDR3 length: 16 amino acids. The CDR3 loop reads CASSHAGTGGAYGYTF. The CDR3 region has the DNA TGTGCCAGCAGCCACGCCGGGACAGGAGGGGCCTATGGCTACACCTTC.

In DNA, the CDR3 is TGTGCCAGCAGCACTCCCGATCCGGGACAGGGATTTAACACCATATATTTT. This translates into CASSTPDPGQGFNTIYF. The chain employs TRBV9 and TRBJ1-3; 9 bases are shared with TRBD1. The length of the CDR3 is 17 residues. CDR1 is SGDLS, CDR2 YYNGEE, per germline. Trimming at V came to 4 bases and at J to 7 bases, leaving 15 bases not matched to a gene.

V and J are TRBV15 and TRBJ2-7, with D tentatively TRBD2 (5 bases). CDR1 and CDR2 from the germline V gene are LNHNV and YYDKDF (reference sequence). The ends were cut back, 0 bases at V and 5 bases at J, with 11 bases in the middle. This CDR3 comprises 14 residues. CDR3 loop: CATSRDFVGDEQYF. The CDR3 DNA reads as TGTGCCACCAGCAGAGATTTTGTCGGGGACGAGCAGTACTTC.

This clone was observed a few times. The J gene is TRBJ1-1, the V gene TRBV30, with D unclear. The V gene's germline CDR1 is GTSNPN and CDR2 SVGIG (reference sequence). V was pared by 3 bases and J by 0 bases, with 8 bases between. The CDR3 is made up of 13 amino acids. This CDR3 is CAWSRGMNTEAFF. CDR3 DNA sequence: TGTGCCTGGAGCCGGGGTATGAACACTGAAGCTTTCTTT.

The chain combines TRBV5-4 with TRBJ2-7; 7 positions agree with TRBD2. V lost 1 base to trimming and J lost 2 bases; unmatched junction nucleotides: 3. The germline gives CDR1 SGHNT, CDR2 YYREEE (reference sequence). CDR3 length: 14 residues. The CDR3 bases are TGTGCCAGCAGCTTGAGCGGGACTGCCTACGAGCAGTACTTC. Its translation: CASSLSGTAYEQYF.

This chain uses TRBV5-1 with TRBJ2-2; D is ambiguous. CDR3 length equals 15 residues. CDR1 is SGHRS, CDR2 YFSETQ, per germline. The V end lost 2 bases, the J end lost 1 base, and 9 bases lay between the germline ends. The CDR3 bases are TGCGCCAGCAGCTTCAGTGCAGGGAACACCGGGGAGCTGTTTTTT. This sequence encodes CASSFSAGNTGELFF. Drawing the rest from reference TRBV5-1 and TRBJ2-2, the complete variable domain is KAGVTQTPRYLIKTRGQQVTLSCSPISGHRSVSWYQQTPGQGLQFLFEYFSETQRNKGNFPGRFSGRQFSNSRSEMNVSTLELGDSALYLCASSFSAGNTGELFFGEGSRLTVL.

The sample holds a few counts of this clone. The V gene is TRBV19, the J gene TRBJ2-2, with D possibly matching TRBD1 (6 bases). The length of the CDR3 is 16 residues. V was trimmed by 2 bases and J by 9 bases, leaving 19 bases between them. The germline V gene has CDR1 LNHDA and CDR2 SQIVND (reference sequence). The CDR3 DNA reads TGTGCCAGTAGTATAAGGGCTCAGGGGCCTTCCCGGGAGCTGTTTTTT. Protein sequence: CASSIRAQGPSRELFF.

The V and J genes are TRBV7-2 and TRBJ1-2; D call uncertain. CDR3 size: 11 residues. V was cut by 1 base and J by 8 bases, with 5 bases left in between. The germline CDR1 and CDR2 sequences are SGHTA and FQGNSA. CDR3 in amino acids: CASSLDAGYTF. The CDR3, as DNA: TGTGCCAGCAGCTTAGATGCGGGCTACACCTTC.

The genes are TRBV6-5 and TRBJ2-7, with TRBD2 matching 7 bases. CDR1 and CDR2 (germline): MNHEY, SVGAGI. The CDR3 extends over 15 amino acids. Trimming at V came to 0 bases and at J to 2 bases, leaving 4 bases not matched to a gene. The CDR3 region is CASSYSSGTPYEQYF. The CDR3 coding sequence is TGTGCCAGCAGTTACTCGAGCGGGACCCCCTACGAGCAGTACTTC.

The chain employs TRBV14 and TRBJ1-1; D remains unclear. Germline CDR1 reads SGHDN; CDR2 reads FVKESK. With 2 bases removed from V and 0 bases from J, the gap between germline ends came to 7 bases. The CDR3 is 14 amino acids. CDR3 sequence: CASSQFRMNTEAFF. In DNA form, the CDR3 reads TGTGCCAGCAGCCAATTCAGAATGAACACTGAAGCTTTCTTT.

CDR3 DNA: TGTGCCAGCAGCAAAAGACAGGGGGCGGTCGGGGAGCTGTTTTTT. It is translated as CASSKRQGAVGELFF. The chain employs TRBV6-8 and TRBJ2-2; 10 nucleotides agree with TRBD1. V dropped 6 bases and J dropped 7; count of bases not matched to a gene: 8. The CDR3 has 15 amino acids. Germline CDR1 reads MNHGY; CDR2 reads SAAAGT.

The chain is built from TRBV6-6 and TRBJ1-2; no firm D call. V was shortened by 6 bases and J by 7 bases, with 12 bases between the two germline ends. The CDR3 extends over 12 amino acids. Germline V gene data show CDR1 as MNHNY and CDR2 as SVGAGI (reference sequence). CDR3 in amino acids: CASSQVEGGYTF. The CDR3 bases are TGTGCCAGCAGCCAGGTGGAGGGTGGCTACACCTTC.

The chain carries TRBV7-8 and TRBJ1-5, with 7 bases that match TRBD1. Germline V gene data show CDR1 as SGHVS and CDR2 as FQNEAQ. The V gene end was trimmed by 4 bases and the J gene end by 3 bases; junction bases not matched to a gene: 12. The CDR3 extends over 17 amino acids. The CDR3 is CASSSHTARGYNQPQHF. Written as DNA, the CDR3 is TGTGCCAGCAGCTCTCATACCGCCAGGGGGTACAATCAGCCCCAGCATTTT.

The rearrangement links TRBV5-4 to TRBJ2-6, with D unclear. This CDR3 has 16 amino acids. Trimming cost V 0 bases and J 1 base, with 8 bases left between them. The germline V gene encodes CDR1 SGHNT and CDR2 YYREEE (reference sequence). The CDR3: CASSLVSGSGANVLTF. For the CDR3, the DNA is TGTGCCAGCAGCTTGGTTTCAGGATCTGGGGCCAACGTCCTGACTTTC.

V is TRBV18 and J is TRBJ2-1; D may be TRBD1 (6 bases). Between the trimmed V and J ends, which lost 5 bases and 4 bases, there was a span of 15 bases. The CDR3 length is 15 residues. The germline gives CDR1 KGHSH, CDR2 LQKENI. This CDR3 reads CASSRLTTGYNEQFF. Written as DNA, the CDR3 is TGTGCCAGCTCAAGGTTGACGACAGGTTACAATGAGCAGTTCTTC.

V usage is TRBV5-5 and J usage is TRBJ1-6, with D perhaps matching TRBD1 (5 bases). Germline loops: CDR1 SGHKS, CDR2 YYEKEE (reference sequence). CDR3 length: 18 residues. Trimming cost V 2 bases and J 0 bases, with 15 bases left between them. In nucleotides, the CDR3 is TGTGCCAGCAGCTTCTCGGTGCCAGACAGCTCCTATAATTCACCCCTCCACTTT. Protein product: CASSFSVPDSSYNSPLHF.

The V call is TRBV19, the J call TRBJ1-1; D ambiguous. Trimming pared 2 bases from V and 0 bases from J, leaving 10 bases between. Per the germline V gene, CDR1 is LNHDA and CDR2 is SQIVND (reference sequence). The CDR3 extends over 15 amino acids. The CDR3 coding sequence is TGTGCCAGTAGTATATCTTGGCGGATGAACACTGAAGCTTTCTTT. Amino acid sequence: CASSISWRMNTEAFF.

V is TRBV6-5 and J is TRBJ1-6; TRBD1 matches at 7 bases. The J segment lost 8 bases and the V segment lost 5 bases, leaving 9 bases of the junction unmatched. CDR1 is MNHEY, CDR2 SVGAGI, per germline. CDR3 length: 15 amino acids. The DNA for the CDR3 is TGTGCCAGCAGTCGACTTAACCAGGGGGATTCACCCCTCCACTTT. This translates into CASSRLNQGDSPLHF.

This sequence joins TRBV5-5 and TRBJ2-7; D possibly corresponds to TRBD1 (8 bases). V was cut by 2 bases and J by 6 bases, with 21 bases left in between. The CDR3 is 16 amino acids. Germline V gene data show CDR1 as SGHKS and CDR2 as YYEKEE (reference sequence). CDR3 protein: CASSFWGGQATTEQYF. The CDR3 nucleotides are TGTGCCAGCAGCTTCTGGGGGGGACAGGCAACAACCGAGCAGTACTTC.